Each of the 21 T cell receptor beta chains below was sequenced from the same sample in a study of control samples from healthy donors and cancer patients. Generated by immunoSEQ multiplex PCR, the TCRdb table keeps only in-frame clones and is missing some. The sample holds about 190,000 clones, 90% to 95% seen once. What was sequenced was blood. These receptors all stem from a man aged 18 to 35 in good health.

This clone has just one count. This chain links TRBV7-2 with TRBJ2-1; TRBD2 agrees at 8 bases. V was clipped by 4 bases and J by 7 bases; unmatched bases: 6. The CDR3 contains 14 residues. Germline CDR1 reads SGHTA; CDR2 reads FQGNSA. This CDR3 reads CASSYGGVLNEQFF. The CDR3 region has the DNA TGTGCCAGCAGCTACGGGGGGGTTTTGAATGAGCAGTTCTTC.

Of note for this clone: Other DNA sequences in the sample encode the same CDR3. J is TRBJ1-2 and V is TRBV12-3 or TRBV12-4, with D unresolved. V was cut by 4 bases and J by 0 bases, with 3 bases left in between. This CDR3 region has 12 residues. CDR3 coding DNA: TGTGCCAGCAGTTCGTCTAACTATGGCTACACCTTC. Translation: CASSSSNYGYTF.

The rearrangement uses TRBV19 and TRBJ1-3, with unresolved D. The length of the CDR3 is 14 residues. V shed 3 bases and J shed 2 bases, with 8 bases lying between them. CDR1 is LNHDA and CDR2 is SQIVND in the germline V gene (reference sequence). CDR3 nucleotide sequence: TGTGCCAGTAGTATTCGGCAAGCTGGAAACACCATATATTTT. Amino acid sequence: CASSIRQAGNTIYF.

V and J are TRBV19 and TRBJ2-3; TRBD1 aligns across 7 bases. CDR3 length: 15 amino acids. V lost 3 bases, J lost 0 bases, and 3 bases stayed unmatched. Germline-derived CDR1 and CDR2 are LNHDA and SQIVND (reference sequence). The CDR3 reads CASSIGQASTDTQYF. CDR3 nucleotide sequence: TGTGCCAGTAGTATCGGACAGGCTAGCACAGATACGCAGTATTTT.

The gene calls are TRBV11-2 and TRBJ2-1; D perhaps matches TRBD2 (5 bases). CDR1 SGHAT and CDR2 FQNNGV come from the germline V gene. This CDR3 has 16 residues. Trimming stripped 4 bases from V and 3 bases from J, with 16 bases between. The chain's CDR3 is CASSSPSGIDYNEQFF. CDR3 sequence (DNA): TGTGCCAGCAGCTCCCCCTCCGGGATCGACTACAATGAGCAGTTCTTC.

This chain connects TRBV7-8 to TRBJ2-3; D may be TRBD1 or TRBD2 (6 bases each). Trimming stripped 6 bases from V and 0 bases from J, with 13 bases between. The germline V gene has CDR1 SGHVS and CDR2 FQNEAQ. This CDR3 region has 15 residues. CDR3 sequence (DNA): TGTGCCAGCAGGCTAGGAGGGGGAAGCACAGATACGCAGTATTTT. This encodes CASRLGGGSTDTQYF.

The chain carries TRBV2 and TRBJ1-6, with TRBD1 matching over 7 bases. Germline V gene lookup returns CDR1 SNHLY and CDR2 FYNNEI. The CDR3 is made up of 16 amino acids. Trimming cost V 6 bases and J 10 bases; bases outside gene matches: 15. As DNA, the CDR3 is TGTGCCAGCAGCCTCTCCTCCGGGCCAGGGGGATCACCCCTCCACTTT. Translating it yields CASSLSSGPGGSPLHF.

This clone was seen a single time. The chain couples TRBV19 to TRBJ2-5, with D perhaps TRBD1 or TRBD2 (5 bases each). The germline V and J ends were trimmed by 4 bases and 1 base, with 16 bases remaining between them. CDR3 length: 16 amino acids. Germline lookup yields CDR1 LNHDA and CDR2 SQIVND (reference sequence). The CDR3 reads CASSSMGRKSQETQYF. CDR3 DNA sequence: TGTGCCAGTAGTAGCATGGGACGCAAATCCCAAGAGACCCAGTACTTC.

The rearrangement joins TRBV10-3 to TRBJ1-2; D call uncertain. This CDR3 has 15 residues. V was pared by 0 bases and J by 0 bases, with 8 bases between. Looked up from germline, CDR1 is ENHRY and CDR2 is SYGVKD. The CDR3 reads CAISESREANYGYTF. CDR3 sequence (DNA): TGTGCCATCAGTGAGTCAAGGGAAGCTAACTATGGCTACACCTTC.

The CDR3 DNA reads as TGTGCCAGCAGCCTTGTAGGACAGGGTTCATACGAGCAGTACTTC. Its protein product is CASSLVGQGSYEQYF. The chain uses TRBV4-2 and TRBJ2-7; 8 positions agree with TRBD1. J lost 4 bases, V lost 4 bases, and 9 bases had no gene match. The CDR3 sequence is 15 residues long. Germline values: CDR1 LGHNA, CDR2 YNFKEQ.

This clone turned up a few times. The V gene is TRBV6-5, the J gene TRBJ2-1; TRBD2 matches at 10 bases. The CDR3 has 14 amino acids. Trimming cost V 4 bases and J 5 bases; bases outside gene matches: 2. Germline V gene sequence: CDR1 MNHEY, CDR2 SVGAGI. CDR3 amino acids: CASSFSGGHNEQFF. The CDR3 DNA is TGTGCCAGCAGTTTTAGCGGGGGGCACAATGAGCAGTTCTTC.

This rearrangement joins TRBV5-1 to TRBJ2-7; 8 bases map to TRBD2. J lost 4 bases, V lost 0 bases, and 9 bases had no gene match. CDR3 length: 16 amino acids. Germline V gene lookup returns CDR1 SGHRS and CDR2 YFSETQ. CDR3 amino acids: CASSLVRPGGRYEQYF. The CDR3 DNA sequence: TGCGCCAGCAGCTTGGTAAGACCGGGAGGGCGGTACGAGCAGTACTTC.

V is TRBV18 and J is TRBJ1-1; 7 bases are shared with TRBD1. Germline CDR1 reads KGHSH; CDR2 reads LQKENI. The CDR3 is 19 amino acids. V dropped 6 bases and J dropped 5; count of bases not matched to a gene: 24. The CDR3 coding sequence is TGTGCCAGCTCCCCCGCGATAGACAGGGCCCCCCCAAAAGGAACTGAAGCTTTCTTT. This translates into CASSPAIDRAPPKGTEAFF.

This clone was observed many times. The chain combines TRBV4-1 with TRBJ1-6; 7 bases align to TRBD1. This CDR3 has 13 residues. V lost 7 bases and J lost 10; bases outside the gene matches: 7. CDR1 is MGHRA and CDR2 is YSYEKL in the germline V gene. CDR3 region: CASTDRQGSPLHF. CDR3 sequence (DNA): TGCGCCAGCACAGATAGACAGGGCTCACCCCTCCACTTT.

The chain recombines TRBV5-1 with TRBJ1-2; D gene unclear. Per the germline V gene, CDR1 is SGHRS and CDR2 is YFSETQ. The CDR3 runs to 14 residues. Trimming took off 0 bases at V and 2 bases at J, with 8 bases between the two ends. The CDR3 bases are TGCGCCAGCAGCTTGGATGGAGGGAACTATGGCTACACCTTC. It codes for CASSLDGGNYGYTF.

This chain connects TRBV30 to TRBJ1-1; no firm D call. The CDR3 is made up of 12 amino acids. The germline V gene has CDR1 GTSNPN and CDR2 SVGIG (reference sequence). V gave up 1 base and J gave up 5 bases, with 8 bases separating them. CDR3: CAWSGEWTEAFF. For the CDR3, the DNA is TGTGCCTGGAGTGGGGAGTGGACTGAAGCTTTCTTT.

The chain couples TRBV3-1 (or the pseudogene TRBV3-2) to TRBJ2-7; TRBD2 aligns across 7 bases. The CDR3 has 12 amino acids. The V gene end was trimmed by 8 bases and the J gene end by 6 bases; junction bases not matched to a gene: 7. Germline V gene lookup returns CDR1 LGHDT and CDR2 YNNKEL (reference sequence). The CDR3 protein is CASGSGVGEQYF. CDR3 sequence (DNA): TGTGCCAGCGGGAGCGGGGTTGGCGAGCAGTACTTC.

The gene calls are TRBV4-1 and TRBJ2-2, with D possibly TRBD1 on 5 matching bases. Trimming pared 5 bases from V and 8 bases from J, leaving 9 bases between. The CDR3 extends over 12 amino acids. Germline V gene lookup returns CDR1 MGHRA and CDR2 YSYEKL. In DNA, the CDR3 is TGCGCCAGCAGCTCAGACAGAGGGGAGCTGTTTTTT. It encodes CASSSDRGELFF.

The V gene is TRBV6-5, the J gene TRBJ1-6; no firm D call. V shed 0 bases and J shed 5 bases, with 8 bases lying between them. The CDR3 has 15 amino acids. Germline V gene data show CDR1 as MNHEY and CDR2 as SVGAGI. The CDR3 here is CASSYSRVDNSPLHF. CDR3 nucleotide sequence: TGTGCCAGCAGTTACTCCCGGGTTGATAATTCACCCCTCCACTTT.

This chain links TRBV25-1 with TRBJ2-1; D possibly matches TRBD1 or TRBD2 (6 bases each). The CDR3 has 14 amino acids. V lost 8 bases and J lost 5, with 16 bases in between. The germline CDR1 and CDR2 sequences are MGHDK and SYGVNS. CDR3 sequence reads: CASSRGRGDNEQFF. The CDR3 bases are TGTGCCAGCTCTCGGGGGCGGGGAGACAATGAGCAGTTCTTC.

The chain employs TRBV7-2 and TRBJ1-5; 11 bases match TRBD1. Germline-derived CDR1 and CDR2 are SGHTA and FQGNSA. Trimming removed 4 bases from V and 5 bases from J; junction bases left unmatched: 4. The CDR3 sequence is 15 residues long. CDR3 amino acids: CASSYRTGGDQPQHF. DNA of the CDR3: TGTGCCAGCAGCTACCGGACAGGGGGCGATCAGCCCCAGCATTTT.